These T cell receptor beta chains were read from a single sample in a study of T cell repertoires and HLA-DP antigens. This table comes from immunoSEQ multiplex PCR, and its TCRdb copy is limited to in-frame clones, with some not included. The table has around 90,000 clones, around 86% seen once. These receptors have no identified antigens. The sample taken for sequencing was CD4+ T cells from PBMCs. Receptors originate from a man in his fifties or sixties in good health and CMV-seronegative. The CDR3 runs from the conserved cysteine through the conserved F or W. D genes are given only for firm matches. For some rows the clone size is stated as once, few or many, or as a class when expanded; others skip it.

D	V	size	J	CDR3	DNA
NA	TRBV18	NA	TRBJ2-3	CASSPTDRWADTQYF	TGTGCCAGCTCACCTACAGACAGGTGGGCAGATACGCAGTATTTT
TRBD2	TRBV11-2	NA	TRBJ2-4	CASSKGNSGMLAKNIQYF	TGTGCCAGCAGCAAAGGCAATAGCGGGATGCTGGCCAAAAACATTCAGTACTTC
TRBD2	TRBV5-4	NA	TRBJ2-3	CASGNSGRGDTQYF	TGCGCCAGCGGGAACTCCGGGAGGGGGGATACGCAGTATTTT
TRBD1	TRBV5-1	NA	TRBJ1-2	CATRTGLNYGYTF	TGCGCCACCAGGACAGGATTAAACTATGGCTACACCTTC
NA	TRBV5-1	NA	TRBJ2-1	CASSLGRPYYNEQFF	TGCGCCAGCAGCCTCGGACGGCCCTACTACAATGAGCAGTTCTTC
TRBD1	TRBV30	NA	TRBJ1-1	CAWTRTGEYEAFF	TGTGCCTGGACTAGGACAGGCGAGTATGAAGCTTTCTTT
TRBD1	TRBV18	NA	TRBJ1-5	CASSLQGAMQPQHF	TGTGCCAGCTCACTACAGGGGGCTATGCAGCCCCAGCATTTT
NA	TRBV7-2	NA	TRBJ2-1	CASSPRAGYGLEQFF	TGTGCCAGCAGCCCCAGGGCGGGGTACGGACTGGAGCAGTTCTTC
NA	TRBV7-2	NA	TRBJ2-7	CASSLGTSSYEQYF	TGTGCCAGCAGCTTAGGGACTTCTTCCTACGAGCAGTACTTC
TRBD2	TRBV19	once	TRBJ2-5	CASSSGGTSGITGETQYF	TGTGCCAGTAGTTCGGGGGGAACTAGCGGGATTACGGGAGAGACCCAGTACTTC
NA	TRBV5-8	NA	TRBJ1-1	CASSLGQIAANTEAFF	TGTGCCAGCAGCTTAGGTCAAATCGCCGCGAACACTGAAGCTTTCTTT
NA	TRBV15	NA	TRBJ2-4	CATSRGDRSKNIQYF	TGTGCCACCAGCAGAGGCGACCGTTCCAAAAACATTCAGTACTTC
NA	TRBV11-2	NA	TRBJ1-2	CASSRSGYGYTF	TGTGCCAGCAGCCGATCAGGGTATGGCTACACCTTC
NA	TRBV9	NA	TRBJ2-4	CASSVLGVDIQYF	TGTGCCAGCAGCGTTTTAGGCGTAGACATTCAGTACTTC
TRBD1	TRBV2	NA	TRBJ1-1	CASTGQGTTEAFF	TGTGCCAGCACCGGACAGGGGACCACTGAAGCTTTCTTT
TRBD2	TRBV7-6	once	TRBJ2-7	CASSSDSGGYEQYF	TGTGCCAGCAGCTCAGATAGCGGGGGCTACGAGCAGTACTTC
TRBD2	TRBV27	NA	TRBJ2-3	CASNAQGGVTQYF	TGTGCCAGCAATGCCCAGGGAGGGGTTACGCAGTATTTT
NA	TRBV11-2	few	TRBJ2-5	CASSLIPQKETQYF	TGTGCCAGCAGCTTAATTCCCCAGAAAGAGACCCAGTACTTC
TRBD1	TRBV5-4	NA	TRBJ2-2	CASSKDRGGPGELFF	TGTGCCAGCAGTAAGGACAGGGGGGGCCCCGGGGAGCTGTTTTTT
NA	TRBV7-2	NA	TRBJ2-7	CASSGTSYEQYF	TGTGCCAGCAGCGGGACAAGTTACGAGCAGTACTTC
TRBD2	TRBV4-1	NA	TRBJ2-1	CASSQGVQLAGVSEQFF	TGCGCCAGCAGCCAAGGGGTTCAACTAGCGGGAGTAAGTGAGCAGTTCTTC
TRBD1	TRBV7-6	NA	TRBJ2-5	CASSTRQGLETQYF	TGTGCCAGCAGCACCCGACAGGGTCTGGAGACCCAGTACTTC
NA	TRBV6-5	once	TRBJ1-5	CASSQSGAKQPQHF	TGTGCCAGCAGCCAATCGGGGGCAAAACAGCCCCAGCATTTT
NA	TRBV6-5	once	TRBJ1-4	CASSYSPLGEKLFF	TGTGCCAGCAGTTACTCACCACTCGGTGAAAAACTGTTTTTT
NA	TRBV30	NA	TRBJ2-1	CAWSVRFEQFF	TGTGCCTGGAGTGTACGTTTTGAGCAGTTCTTC
NA	TRBV15	NA	TRBJ1-1	CATSRAGGNTEAFF	TGTGCCACCAGCAGAGCCGGGGGGAACACTGAAGCTTTCTTT
NA	TRBV7-2	NA	TRBJ2-7	CASSSSRGLAYEQYF	TGTGCCAGCAGCTCCAGTAGAGGGCTCGCCTACGAGCAGTACTTC
NA	TRBV5-5	NA	TRBJ2-4	CASSLRDRDIQYF	TGTGCCAGCAGCTTAAGGGATCGGGACATTCAGTACTTC
NA	TRBV28	NA	TRBJ2-2	CASMGGGNTGELFF	TGTGCCAGCATGGGGGGAGGGAACACCGGGGAGCTGTTTTTT
NA	TRBV28	NA	TRBJ1-1	CAAGGGALNTEAFF	TGTGCAGCAGGAGGGGGTGCCCTGAACACTGAAGCTTTCTTT
NA	TRBV7-2	NA	TRBJ1-4	CASSPPKGRLGRFGEKLFF	TGTGCCAGCAGCCCCCCAAAAGGGAGGCTCGGGCGGTTTGGTGAAAAACTGTTTTTT
TRBD2	TRBV5-1	NA	TRBJ2-2	CASSSLGTTNTGELFF	TGCGCCAGCAGCTCGCTCGGGACTACTAACACCGGGGAGCTGTTTTTT
TRBD2	TRBV7-6	NA	TRBJ2-7	CASSFQASGDYEQYF	TGTGCCAGCAGCTTCCAGGCTAGCGGGGACTACGAGCAGTACTTC
NA	TRBV4-3	NA	TRBJ2-7	CASSQANSFSYEQYF	TGCGCCAGCAGCCAAGCCAACAGCTTCTCCTACGAGCAGTACTTC
NA	TRBV6-6	NA	TRBJ2-3	CASSRLGSDTDTQYF	TGTGCCAGCAGTAGACTGGGATCAGACACAGATACGCAGTATTTT
TRBD1	TRBV25-1	NA	TRBJ1-1	CASSEPGAGGANTEAFF	TGTGCCAGCAGTGAACCTGGGGCAGGGGGCGCGAACACTGAAGCTTTCTTT
NA	TRBV18	few	TRBJ2-5	CASSPPGGETQYF	TGTGCCAGCTCACCACCTGGGGGAGAGACCCAGTACTTC
NA	TRBV5-3	NA	TRBJ1-5	CARSWDSNQPQHF	TGTGCCAGAAGCTGGGACAGCAATCAGCCCCAGCATTTT
TRBD1	TRBV2	NA	TRBJ1-4	CASSRDPNKGAITNEKLFF	TGTGCCAGCAGCAGAGATCCTAACAAGGGGGCCATCACTAATGAAAAACTGTTTTTT
NA	TRBV5-1	NA	TRBJ1-1	CASSLSPVNTEAFF	TGCGCCAGCAGCTTGTCTCCAGTTAACACTGAAGCTTTCTTT
NA	TRBV29-1	few	TRBJ1-2	CSVGGGGSGYTF	TGCAGCGTTGGGGGAGGGGGATCTGGCTACACCTTC
NA	TRBV2	NA	TRBJ2-4	CASSLQEAKNIQYF	TGTGCCAGCAGCCTTCAGGAGGCCAAAAACATTCAGTACTTC
NA	TRBV6-1	NA	TRBJ1-1	CASNGQGRTEAFF	TGTGCCAGCAATGGTCAGGGTAGGACTGAAGCTTTCTTT
NA	TRBV5-4	NA	TRBJ1-5	CASSLAGGNQPQHF	TGTGCCAGCAGCTTGGCAGGGGGCAATCAGCCCCAGCATTTT
TRBD2	TRBV19	NA	TRBJ2-3	CASSIEIGRALDTQYF	TGTGCCAGTAGTATAGAGATCGGGAGGGCCTTAGATACGCAGTATTTT
NA	TRBV5-4	NA	TRBJ2-5	CASSSDREVGKTQYF	TGTGCCAGCAGCTCCGACAGGGAGGTGGGAAAGACCCAGTACTTC
NA	TRBV7-9	NA	TRBJ2-7	CASSLGGAPSDEQYF	TGTGCCAGCAGCTTAGGAGGGGCCCCTTCAGACGAGCAGTACTTC
NA	TRBV6-5	NA	TRBJ2-5	CASSRGAGRKTQYF	TGTGCCAGCAGCAGGGGGGCAGGGAGGAAGACCCAGTACTTC
NA	TRBV11-3	NA	TRBJ1-1	CASSWGRNTEAFF	TGTGCCAGCAGTTGGGGCAGGAACACTGAAGCTTTCTTT
TRBD2	TRBV2	NA	TRBJ2-1	CASSPSGSSYNEQFF	TGTGCCAGCAGTCCGAGCGGGAGCTCCTACAATGAGCAGTTCTTC
NA	TRBV21-1	NA	TRBJ2-7	CASSPRGLAGGYPHYEQYF	TGTGCCAGCAGCCCCCGGGGACTAGCGGGAGGTTACCCTCACTACGAGCAGTACTTC
NA	TRBV18	NA	TRBJ1-1	CASREPGRNTEAFF	TGTGCCAGCCGGGAGCCCGGGAGGAACACTGAAGCTTTCTTT
TRBD1	TRBV11-3	NA	TRBJ2-7	CASSEGQGAREQYF	TGTGCCAGCAGCGAGGGACAGGGGGCGAGGGAGCAGTACTTC
NA	TRBV19	NA	TRBJ1-2	CASSNSGSYGYTF	TGTGCCAGTAGTAACTCGGGATCCTATGGCTACACCTTC
NA	TRBV7-6	NA	TRBJ2-5	CASSLDGRVGETQYF	TGTGCCAGCAGCTTAGATGGCCGGGTGGGTGAGACCCAGTACTTC